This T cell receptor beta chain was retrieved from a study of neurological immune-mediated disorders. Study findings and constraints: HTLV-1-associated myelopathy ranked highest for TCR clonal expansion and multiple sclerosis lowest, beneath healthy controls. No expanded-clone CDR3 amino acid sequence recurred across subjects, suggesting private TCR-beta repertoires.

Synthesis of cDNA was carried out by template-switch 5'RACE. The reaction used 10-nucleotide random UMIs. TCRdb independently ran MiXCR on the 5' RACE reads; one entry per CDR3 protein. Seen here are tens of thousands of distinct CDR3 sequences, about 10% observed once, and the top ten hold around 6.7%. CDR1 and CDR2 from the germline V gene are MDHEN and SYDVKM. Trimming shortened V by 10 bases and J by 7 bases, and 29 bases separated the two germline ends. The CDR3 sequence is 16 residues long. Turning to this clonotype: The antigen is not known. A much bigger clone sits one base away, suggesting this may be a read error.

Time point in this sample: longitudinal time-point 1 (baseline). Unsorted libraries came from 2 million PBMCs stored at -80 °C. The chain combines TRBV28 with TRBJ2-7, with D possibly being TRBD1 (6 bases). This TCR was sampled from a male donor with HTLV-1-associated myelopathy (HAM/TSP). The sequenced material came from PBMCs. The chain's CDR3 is CAISPPRDTIFGEQYF. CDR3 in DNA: TGTGCCATCAGCCCCCCCCGGGACACGATTTTCGGGGAGCAGTACTTC. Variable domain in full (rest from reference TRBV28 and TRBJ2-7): DVKVTQSSRYLVKRTGEKVFLECVQDMDHENMFWYRQDPGLGLRLIYFSYDVKMKEKGDIPEGYSVSREKKERFSLILESASTNQTSMYLCAISPPRDTIFGEQYFGPGTRLTVT.